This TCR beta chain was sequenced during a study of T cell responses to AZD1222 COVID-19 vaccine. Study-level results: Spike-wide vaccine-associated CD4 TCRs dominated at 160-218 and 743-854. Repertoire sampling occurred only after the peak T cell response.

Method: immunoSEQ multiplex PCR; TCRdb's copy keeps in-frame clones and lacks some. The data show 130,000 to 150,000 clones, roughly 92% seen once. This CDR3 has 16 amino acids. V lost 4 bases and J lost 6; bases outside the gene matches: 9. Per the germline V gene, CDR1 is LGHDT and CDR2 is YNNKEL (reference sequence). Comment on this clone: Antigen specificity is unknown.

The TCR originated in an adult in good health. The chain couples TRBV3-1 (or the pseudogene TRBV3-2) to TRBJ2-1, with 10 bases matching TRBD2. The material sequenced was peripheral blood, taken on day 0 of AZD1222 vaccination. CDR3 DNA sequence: TGTGCCAGCAGCCTGCCGTCTAGCGGGAGTCTCAATGAGCAGTTCTTC. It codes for CASSLPSSGSLNEQFF.